This T cell receptor (beta chain) was sequenced for a study of blood T cell repertoires in COVID-19. Germline-derived CDR1 and CDR2 are SEHNR and FQNEAQ (reference sequence). This CDR3 is built from 14 residues. The V gene end was trimmed by 5 bases and the J gene end by 1 base; junction bases not matched to a gene: 4. The method was immunoSEQ multiplex PCR; TCRdb's version includes in-frame clones alone and lacks a portion of them. The repertoire holds roughly 310,000 clones, with about nine tenths as singletons. The rearrangement links TRBV7-9 to TRBJ1-2; 7 bases agree with TRBD1. The sequence was obtained from a woman younger than 45 with COVID-19, enrolled during active disease. Material for sequencing was peripheral blood. CDR3 protein: CASSARQGNYGYTF. CDR3 coding DNA: TGTGCCAGCAGCGCAAGACAGGGTAACTATGGCTACACCTTC.